Each of the 3 T cell receptor beta chains below was sequenced from the same sample in a study of metastatic and nonmetastatic thyroid tumors. Every patient underwent thyroid surgery untreated. With MiXCR, TCRdb reprocessed the PCR reads. The sample lists more than 10,000 clones, more than 20% occurring once. The sequenced material came from adjacent normal tissue. These receptors came from a female donor with papillary thyroid cancer or a benign thyroid nodule (not recorded which). Some clones in this sample may be carry-over from other donors' samples.

This clone occurred a few times. The chain couples TRBV28 to TRBJ1-6; D unresolved. Germline CDR1 reads MDHEN; CDR2 reads SYDVKM. The CDR3 contains 13 residues. Trimming cost V 4 bases and J 16 bases, with 17 bases left between them. CDR3 protein: CASSYYRNSQLHF. The DNA for the CDR3 is TGTGCCAGCAGTTACTACAGAAATTCACAACTCCACTTT.

On this clone itself: Mismatch with germline at one junction end may stem from a read error. V usage is TRBV6-5 and J usage is TRBJ2-1; unclear D gene. Germline-derived CDR1 and CDR2 are MNHEY and SVGAGI. The CDR3 sequence is 17 residues long. The CDR3 nucleotides are TGTGCCATCAGTTACCCGTGGATAGGGTGCACCTACAATGAGCAGTTCTTC. It encodes CAISYPWIGCTYNEQFF.

This clone is classed as medium-sized. This chain uses TRBV19 with TRBJ2-1, with 7 nucleotides matching TRBD2. Germline lookup yields CDR1 LNHDA and CDR2 SQIVND (reference sequence). There are 15 residues in the CDR3. J lost 7 bases, V lost 5 bases, and 11 bases had no gene match. The chain's CDR3 is CASSLLGAGDNEQFF. In DNA form, the CDR3 reads TGTGCCAGTAGTCTCCTAGGGGCGGGAGATAATGAGCAGTTCTTC.